The subject of this entry is one TCR beta chain. What it recognizes is unknown. Unmatched junction bases numbered 10, after V lost 3 bases and J lost 10 bases. CDR3 size: 14 residues. Germline values: CDR1 SGHRS, CDR2 YFSETQ. These data come from a study of cytomegalovirus exposure and HLA in healthy donors. Study information: Earlier work reported 100 million or so unique TCR beta sequences from 180 million or so T cells.

PCR involved 60 Vbeta and 13 Jbeta primers. Sequencing was performed with immunoSEQ multiplex PCR; in TCRdb, only in-frame clones are kept and a portion is missing. Its clone listing holds around 80,000 clones. Study-level findings and limits: The authors later found most CMV-associated TCR beta chains appeared HLA-restricted. The authors assumed roughly uniform sequencing depth across donors for presence/absence analyses. In a later analysis, specific HLA alleles were associated with 15,000 to 20,000 TCR beta sequences at a 0.05 false discovery rate.

This sequence joins TRBV5-1 and TRBJ1-1; 9 bases align to TRBD1. The clonotype comes from a boy between 10 and 17 years old in good health and CMV-seronegative. Sequencing was carried out using PBMCs. Here the CDR3 reads CASSSLRETGGAFF. In nucleotides, the CDR3 is TGCGCCAGCAGCTCCTTACGGGAGACAGGGGGAGCTTTCTTT.